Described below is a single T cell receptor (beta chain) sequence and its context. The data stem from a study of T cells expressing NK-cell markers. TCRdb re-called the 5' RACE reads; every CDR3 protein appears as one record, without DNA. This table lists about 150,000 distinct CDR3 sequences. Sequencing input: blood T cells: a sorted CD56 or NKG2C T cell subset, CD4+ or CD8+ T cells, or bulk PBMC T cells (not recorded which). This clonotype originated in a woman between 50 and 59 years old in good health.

The CDR3 loop is CACPTGGENGYTF. This chain joins TRBV30 and TRBJ1-2; TCRdb's D call of TRBD1 is untestable without DNA. This CDR3 is built from 13 residues. Germline V gene lookup returns CDR1 GTSNPN and CDR2 SVGIG (reference sequence).